This T cell receptor (beta chain) was found in a study of human versus mouse CDR3 diversity and MHC coevolution. The repertoire was sequenced with immunoSEQ multiplex PCR; TCRdb's copy has only in-frame clones and lacks some. Among about 83,000 clones listed, roughly 90% were seen once. The CDR3 runs 14 residues. V shed 2 bases and J 6 bases; nucleotides not matched to a gene: 6. The germline V gene has CDR1 PRHDT and CDR2 FYEKMQ (reference sequence). This clone was seen a single time. The source of this sequence is a person between 25 and 70 years old in good health. The genes are TRBV13 and TRBJ1-1; TRBD1 aligns across 7 bases. The sequencing sample was made of naive CD4+ T cells from blood. The subset denotes: CD45RO-negative CD62L-positive naive CD4 T cells. The CDR3 sequence: CASSLRQGDAEAFF. The CDR3 nucleotides read TGTGCCAGCAGCTTACGGCAGGGGGATGCTGAAGCTTTCTTT.